These 17 T cell receptor beta chains were all obtained from the same sample, sequenced in a study of blood T cell repertoires in COVID-19. TCRdb's copy holds only in-frame clones and misses some; the assay was immunoSEQ multiplex PCR. The table has roughly 110,000 clones, 90% seen once. Sequencing was done on a sample of peripheral blood. Receptors were obtained from a woman between 50 and 59 years old with acute or convalescent COVID-19.

The chain combines TRBV29-1 with TRBJ2-2; a possible D gene is TRBD1 (6 bases). The germline V gene has CDR1 SQVTM and CDR2 ANQGSEA. Deletions cut 7 bases from V and 2 bases from J, with 14 bases between. CDR3 length equals 14 residues. CDR3 loop: CSAGTHLNTGELFF. CDR3 nucleotide sequence: TGCAGCGCTGGGACACACCTTAACACCGGGGAGCTGTTTTTT.

The chain recombines TRBV2 with TRBJ1-5, with 8 bases that match TRBD1. The CDR3 spans 14 residues. The germline gives CDR1 SNHLY, CDR2 FYNNEI. V trimming: 5 bases; J trimming: 6 bases; junction bases outside the gene matches: 6. CDR3 loop: CASSPDRGGQPQHF. The CDR3 nucleotides are TGTGCCAGCAGTCCTGACAGGGGAGGTCAGCCCCAGCATTTT.

This chain links TRBV3-1 (or the pseudogene TRBV3-2) with TRBJ1-1; a weak D match, TRBD1 (5 bases). The germline V gene encodes CDR1 LGHDT and CDR2 YNNKEL (reference sequence). V dropped 4 bases and J dropped 1 base, with 10 bases sitting between them. The CDR3 runs to 14 residues. This CDR3 is CASSPRVSNTEAFF. The DNA for the CDR3 is TGTGCCAGCAGCCCCAGGGTATCGAACACTGAAGCTTTCTTT.

The V call is TRBV3-1 (or the pseudogene TRBV3-2), the J call TRBJ2-3, with TRBD1 identical over 7 bases. This CDR3 has 16 amino acids. J was trimmed by 3 bases and V by 2 bases; bases with no gene match: 8. CDR1 is LGHDT, CDR2 YNNKEL, per germline (reference sequence). CDR3 DNA sequence: TGTGCCAGCAGCCAACTCCGGGACAGACTTACAGATACGCAGTATTTT. Protein product: CASSQLRDRLTDTQYF.

In the case of this clone: This sample includes further DNA sequences coding for the same CDR3. The gene calls are TRBV24-1 and TRBJ1-1, with D tentatively TRBD1 (5 bases). The CDR3 consists of 13 residues. The V gene's germline CDR1 is KGHDR and CDR2 SFDVKD. V lost 7 bases and J 1 base, leaving 9 bases between the germline ends. The DNA for the CDR3 is TGTGCCACCAGCGGGGGGGGGAACACTGAAGCTTTCTTT. It specifies CATSGGGNTEAFF.

The chain uses TRBV30 and TRBJ2-7; D is perhaps TRBD2 (5 bases). Trimming removed 0 bases at V and 3 bases at J, with 12 bases between. Germline values: CDR1 GTSNPN, CDR2 SVGIG (reference sequence). CDR3 length: 14 amino acids. The CDR3 DNA is TGTGCCTGGAGTGTCTCGGCGGGCAGCTACGAGCAGTACTTC. Protein sequence: CAWSVSAGSYEQYF.

The V and J genes are TRBV6-4 and TRBJ2-2; TRBD1 is a possible D gene (7 bases). CDR1 MRHNA and CDR2 SNTAGT come from the germline V gene. Trimming removed 6 bases at V and 0 bases at J, with 23 bases between. The CDR3 runs 19 residues. The chain's CDR3 is CASSGGQRTFKTNTGELFF. CDR3 sequence (DNA): TGTGCCAGCAGCGGGGGACAGCGAACTTTTAAAACGAACACCGGGGAGCTGTTTTTT.

This clone was seen only once. CDR3 DNA: TGTGCCAGCAGCTTAGGACAGGGGATGGGCGAGCAGTACTTC. It specifies CASSLGQGMGEQYF. V is TRBV7-9 and J is TRBJ2-7; TRBD1 agrees at 8 bases. With 1 base clipped from V and 6 bases from J, the junction kept 5 bases outside the gene matches. This CDR3 is 14 amino acids long. Germline V gene sequence: CDR1 SEHNR, CDR2 FQNEAQ (reference sequence).

This clone appeared a single time. Here the CDR3 DNA reads TGTGCCAGCCAACCCAGTCAAGAGACCCAGTACTTC. It translates to CASQPSQETQYF. The chain links TRBV6-5 to TRBJ2-5; no clear D gene. Trimming took off 8 bases at V and 2 bases at J, with 9 bases between the two ends. This CDR3 is built from 12 residues. Germline-derived CDR1 and CDR2 are MNHEY and SVGAGI.

The V gene is TRBV18, the J gene TRBJ1-4; 7 positions match TRBD1. The V segment lost 3 bases and the J segment 1 base; nucleotides outside the gene matches: 5. The CDR3 consists of 16 residues. Per the germline V gene, CDR1 is KGHSH and CDR2 is LQKENI. The CDR3 DNA sequence: TGTGCCAGCTCACCTAACTACAGGGGAACTAATGAAAAACTGTTTTTT. Translated, it gives CASSPNYRGTNEKLFF.

The V call is TRBV9, the J call TRBJ2-1; 8 positions match TRBD1. Germline loops: CDR1 SGDLS, CDR2 YYNGEE. Trimming cost V 3 bases and J 8 bases; bases outside gene matches: 19. The length of the CDR3 is 18 residues. The CDR3 loop reads CASSALLADRGPTDEQFF. DNA of the CDR3: TGTGCCAGCAGCGCGTTACTTGCTGACAGGGGCCCTACAGATGAGCAGTTCTTC.

The DNA of the CDR3 is TGTGCCAGTAGTCCCGCATACGGGGACATGCCCTACAATGAGCAGTTCTTC. Translated: CASSPAYGDMPYNEQFF. The rearrangement joins TRBV19 to TRBJ2-1; weak D call: TRBD1 (6 bases). The CDR3 covers 17 residues. Trimming cost V 5 bases and J 2 bases, with 19 bases left between them. The germline V gene encodes CDR1 LNHDA and CDR2 SQIVND (reference sequence).

This clone is a singleton in its sample. This chain links TRBV19 with TRBJ2-2; the D gene is possibly TRBD2 (6 bases). V was pared by 3 bases and J by 8 bases, with 16 bases between. CDR3 size: 15 residues. From germline, CDR1 is LNHDA and CDR2 SQIVND (reference sequence). DNA for the CDR3: TGTGCCAGTAGTATGGGGGGACCTTCTGGAGGGGAGCTGTTTTTT. This translates into CASSMGGPSGGELFF.

This chain joins TRBV6-1 and TRBJ1-1; D is undetermined. Germline loops: CDR1 MNHNS, CDR2 SASEGT. This CDR3 has 14 residues. V was pared by 1 base and J by 2 bases, with 8 bases between. The CDR3 here is CASSEDRGNTEAFF. In DNA, the CDR3 is TGTGCCAGCAGTGAAGACCGAGGCAACACTGAAGCTTTCTTT.

The chain recombines TRBV27 with TRBJ2-5, with a tentative D call TRBD2 (5 bases). The length of the CDR3 is 12 residues. In germline, CDR1 is MNHEY, CDR2 SMNVEV (reference sequence). The V end lost 8 bases, the J end lost 1 base, and 8 bases lay between the germline ends. For the CDR3, the DNA is TGTGCCAGCCGGGGTATCCAAGAGACCCAGTACTTC. This encodes CASRGIQETQYF.

This chain uses TRBV28 with TRBJ2-7, with a weak D call TRBD2 (5 bases). The length of the CDR3 is 15 residues. Trimming stripped 4 bases from V and 2 bases from J, with 15 bases between. Germline CDR1 MDHEN, CDR2 SYDVKM. The CDR3 DNA sequence: TGTGCCAGCAGTTCCGTCCGGGGTCCCGCCTACGAGCAGTACTTC. Its protein is CASSSVRGPAYEQYF.

This clone was recorded only once. V and J are TRBV2 and TRBJ2-1, with 12 bases matching TRBD1. V trimming: 6 bases; J trimming: 10 bases; junction bases outside the gene matches: 13. Germline values: CDR1 SNHLY, CDR2 FYNNEI. CDR3 size: 16 residues. CDR3 in DNA: TGTGCCAGCAGACCAACCGGGACAGGGGGCTTCGAGGAGCAGTTCTTC. Protein product: CASRPTGTGGFEEQFF.